The clone carrying this T cell receptor (beta chain) was seen more than once but under ten times. Its matching antigen is unknown. This CDR3 is built from 12 residues. Germline loops: CDR1 DFQATT, CDR2 SNEGSKA (reference sequence). The V gene end was trimmed by 5 bases and the J gene end by 10 bases; junction bases not matched to a gene: 5. This entry belongs to a study of blood T cells in healthy people across ages. Notes on the study in general: Greater diversity and more naive CD4+ cells were seen in long-lived donors than in aged donors.

Combining a sample-barcoded 5' primer with a J-beta primer mix, a second PCR ran for about 6 to 12 cycles. Each CDR3 protein gets one entry after TCRdb re-called the 5' RACE reads with MiXCR. The sample lists about 1,400,000 distinct CDR3 sequences, 42% seen once, with 7.9% in the top ten. Sequencing was performed on blood. The chain couples TRBV20-1 to TRBJ1-5, with TRBD1 identical over 10 bases. This clonotype was sampled from a woman aged 18-29 years in good health. CDR3 amino acids: CSAPDRGEPQHF. Here the CDR3 DNA reads TGCAGTGCTCCGGACAGGGGGGAACCCCAGCATTTT.